This paragraph covers one T cell receptor beta chain sequence. Its antigen is currently unknown. As to treatment: approximately 9-day PBMC culture with coronavirus spike peptide pools or control peptides (ViraFEST assay). ViraFEST enlarged antigen-specific T cell populations with peptide pools and afterwards sequenced TCRs. The dates of positive PCR tests extended from March through December 2020 and came before the US Alpha, Beta and Delta variants. The V gene's germline CDR1 is MNHEY and CDR2 SVGAGI. The CDR3 sequence is 17 residues long. Trimming took off 0 bases at V and 0 bases at J, with 15 bases between the two ends. Once obtained from cultured CD4+ T cells, the DNA was sequenced using the Oncomine TCR Beta short-read assay. TCRdb fed the PCR reads into MiXCR, producing one record per CDR3 protein. The table shows about 15,000 distinct CDR3 sequences, with under 85% occurring only once. The sample originates from a study of vaccination and CD4 T cells after COVID-19.

Sequenced input: CD4+ T cells from blood, cultured in vitro. V is TRBV6-5 and J is TRBJ2-7; tentative D call: TRBD2 (6 bases). The source is a human donor who had recovered from COVID-19. The chain's CDR3 is CASSYSTGGSSSYEQYF. CDR3 in DNA: TGTGCCAGCAGTTACTCGACCGGGGGATCAAGCTCCTACGAGCAGTACTTC.